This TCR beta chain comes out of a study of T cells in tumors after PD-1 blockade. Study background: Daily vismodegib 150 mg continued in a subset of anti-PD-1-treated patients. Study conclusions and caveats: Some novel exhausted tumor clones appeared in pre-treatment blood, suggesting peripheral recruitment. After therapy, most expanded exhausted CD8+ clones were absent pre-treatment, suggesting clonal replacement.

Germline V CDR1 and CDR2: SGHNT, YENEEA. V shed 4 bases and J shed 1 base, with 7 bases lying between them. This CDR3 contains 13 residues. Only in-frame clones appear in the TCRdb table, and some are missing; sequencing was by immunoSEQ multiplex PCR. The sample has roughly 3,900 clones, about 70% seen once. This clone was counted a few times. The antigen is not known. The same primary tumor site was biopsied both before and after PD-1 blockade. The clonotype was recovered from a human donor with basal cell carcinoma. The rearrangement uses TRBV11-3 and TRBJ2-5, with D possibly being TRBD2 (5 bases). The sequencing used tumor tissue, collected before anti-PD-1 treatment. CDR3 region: CASSSRGQETQYF. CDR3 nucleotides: TGTGCCAGCAGCTCTCGGGGCCAAGAGACCCAGTACTTC.